One sample yielded the 9 T cell receptor beta chains listed below, sequenced in a study of cytomegalovirus exposure and HLA in healthy donors. 13 Jbeta primers and 60 Vbeta primers were used for the PCR. Assay used: immunoSEQ multiplex PCR; TCRdb lists only in-frame clones, some missing. Among around 130,000 clones listed, over 70% were seen once. Sequencing input: PBMCs. Receptors were obtained from a woman aged 60 to 75 in good health and CMV-seropositive.

This clone was counted between two and nine times. V is TRBV19 and J is TRBJ2-3; no reliable D call. The CDR3 consists of 14 residues. Per germline, CDR1 LNHDA and CDR2 SQIVND (reference sequence). The germline V and J ends were trimmed by 1 base and 2 bases, with 7 bases remaining between them. The CDR3 here is CASSIGLNTDTQYF. CDR3 DNA sequence: TGTGCCAGTAGTATAGGTCTAAACACAGATACGCAGTATTTT.

The genes are TRBV7-9 and TRBJ1-5, with 7 nucleotides matching TRBD1. The CDR3 is 16 residues long. With V trimmed by 0 bases and J by 6 bases, 8 bases remained unmatched. The germline V gene has CDR1 SEHNR and CDR2 FQNEAQ (reference sequence). The CDR3 sequence is CASSLAAGGAGQPQHF. The CDR3 nucleotides read TGTGCCAGCAGCTTAGCGGCAGGGGGAGCAGGTCAGCCCCAGCATTTT. The full variable domain, rest sourced from reference TRBV7-9 and TRBJ1-5, is DTGVSQNPRHKITKRGQNVTFRCDPISEHNRLYWYRQTLGQGPEFLTYFQNEAQLEKSRLLSDRFSAERPKGSFSTLEIQRTEQGDSAMYLCASSLAAGGAGQPQHFGDGTRLSIL.

The rearrangement joins TRBV19 to TRBJ1-2; no clear D. The CDR3 is 14 amino acids. Trimming stripped 4 bases from V and 2 bases from J, with 11 bases between. In germline, CDR1 is LNHDA, CDR2 SQIVND (reference sequence). In DNA, the CDR3 is TGTGCCAGTAGTACTACCGGCGGGAACTATGGCTACACCTTC. Encoded protein: CASSTTGGNYGYTF.

The chain couples TRBV6-5 to TRBJ2-7; D possibly corresponds to TRBD1 (5 bases). Germline-derived CDR1 and CDR2 are MNHEY and SVGAGI. V was clipped by 0 bases and J by 0 bases, with 6 bases between them. The CDR3 runs 14 residues. The CDR3 spells CASSYSGASYEQYF. The CDR3 DNA is TGTGCCAGCAGTTACTCAGGGGCCTCCTACGAGCAGTACTTC.

This clone was counted only a few times. The CDR3 is CASSAPGQGTREQFF. The CDR3 DNA sequence: TGTGCCAGCAGCGCCCCGGGACAGGGTACACGGGAGCAGTTCTTC. This chain connects TRBV5-6 to TRBJ2-1; 9 bases agree with TRBD1. V trimming: 4 bases; J trimming: 10 bases; junction bases outside the gene matches: 12. Germline loops: CDR1 SGHDT, CDR2 YYEEEE. The CDR3 spans 15 residues.

CDR3 sequence: CAISAPSQGVRSDSYEQYF. CDR3 coding DNA: TGTGCCATCAGTGCCCCTTCACAGGGAGTCCGTTCGGATTCCTACGAGCAGTACTTC. The chain joins TRBV10-3 to TRBJ2-7; D possibly corresponds to TRBD1 (6 bases). Germline V gene lookup returns CDR1 ENHRY and CDR2 SYGVKD. V dropped 4 bases and J dropped 1 base, with 26 bases sitting between them. The CDR3 contains 19 residues.

This clone was seen a handful of times. This chain joins TRBV10-2 and TRBJ1-1; no firm D call. Germline V gene sequence: CDR1 WSHSY, CDR2 SAAADI. V lost 3 bases to trimming and J lost 6 bases, with 11 bases between them. The CDR3 spans 13 residues. CDR3 nucleotides: TGCGCCAGCAGTGACGTACCTCGGTCTGAAGCTTTCTTT. Translated, it gives CASSDVPRSEAFF.

The chain couples TRBV7-6 to TRBJ1-5; the D gene is possibly TRBD1 (5 bases). Trimming pared 1 base from V and 2 bases from J, leaving 12 bases between. The CDR3 loop spans 16 amino acids. CDR1 is SGHVS, CDR2 FNYEAQ, per germline. The CDR3 spells CASSLEAGGGNQPQHF. The CDR3 bases are TGTGCCAGCAGCTTAGAGGCGGGGGGAGGCAATCAGCCCCAGCATTTT.

The V and J genes are TRBV5-1 and TRBJ2-2; 7 bases align to TRBD2. The CDR3 contains 14 residues. The junction had 3 bases not matched to a gene; V was cut back by 3 bases and J by 4 bases. Germline CDR1 is SGHRS and CDR2 is YFSETQ. As DNA, the CDR3 is TGCGCCAGCAGCTCGGGCGGGGGCACCGGGGAGCTGTTTTTT. This sequence encodes CASSSGGGTGELFF.